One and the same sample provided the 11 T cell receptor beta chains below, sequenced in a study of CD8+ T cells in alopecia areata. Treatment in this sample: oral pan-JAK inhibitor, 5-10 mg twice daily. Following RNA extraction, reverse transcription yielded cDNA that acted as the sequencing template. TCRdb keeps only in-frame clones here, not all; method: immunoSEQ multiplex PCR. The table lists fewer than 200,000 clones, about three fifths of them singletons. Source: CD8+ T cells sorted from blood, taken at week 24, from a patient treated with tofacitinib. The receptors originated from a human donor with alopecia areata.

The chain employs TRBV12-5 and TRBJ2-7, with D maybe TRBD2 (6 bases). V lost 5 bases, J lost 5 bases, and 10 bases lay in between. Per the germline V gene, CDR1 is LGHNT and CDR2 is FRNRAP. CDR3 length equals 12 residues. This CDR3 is CASGPREDEQYF. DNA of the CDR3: TGTGCTAGTGGTCCCAGGGAGGACGAGCAGTACTTC.

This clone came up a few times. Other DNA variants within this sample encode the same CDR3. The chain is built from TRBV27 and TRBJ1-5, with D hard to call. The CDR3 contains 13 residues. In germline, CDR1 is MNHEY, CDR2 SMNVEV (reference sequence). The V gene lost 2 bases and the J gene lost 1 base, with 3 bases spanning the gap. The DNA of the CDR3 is TGTGCCAGCAGTTTAGGCAGCAATCAGCCCCAGCATTTT. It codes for CASSLGSNQPQHF.

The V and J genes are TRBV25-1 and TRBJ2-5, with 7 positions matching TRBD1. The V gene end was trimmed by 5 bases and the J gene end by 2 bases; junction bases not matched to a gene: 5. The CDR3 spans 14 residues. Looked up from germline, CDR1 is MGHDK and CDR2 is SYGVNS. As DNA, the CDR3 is TGTGCCAGCAGTCAGCTGGGACAGCAAGAGACCCAGTACTTC. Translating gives CASSQLGQQETQYF.

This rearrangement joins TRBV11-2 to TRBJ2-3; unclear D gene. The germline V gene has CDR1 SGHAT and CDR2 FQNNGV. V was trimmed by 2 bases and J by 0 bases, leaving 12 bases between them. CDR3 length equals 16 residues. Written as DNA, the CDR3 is TGTGCCAGCAGCTTAAAGGTAGTGACTAGCACAGATACGCAGTATTTT. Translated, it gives CASSLKVVTSTDTQYF.

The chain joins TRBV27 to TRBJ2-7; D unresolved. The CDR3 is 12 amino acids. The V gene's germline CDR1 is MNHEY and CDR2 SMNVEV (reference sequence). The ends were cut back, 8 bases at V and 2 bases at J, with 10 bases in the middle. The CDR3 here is CASLSEAYEQYF. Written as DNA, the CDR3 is TGTGCCAGCCTCTCCGAGGCCTACGAGCAGTACTTC.

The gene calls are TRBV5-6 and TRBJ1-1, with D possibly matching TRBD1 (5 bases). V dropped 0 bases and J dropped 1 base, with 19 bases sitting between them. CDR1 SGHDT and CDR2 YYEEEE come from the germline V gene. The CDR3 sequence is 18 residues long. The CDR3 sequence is CASSLGIIAGRKNTEAFF. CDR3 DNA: TGTGCCAGCAGCTTGGGAATAATTGCAGGGAGGAAGAACACTGAAGCTTTCTTT.

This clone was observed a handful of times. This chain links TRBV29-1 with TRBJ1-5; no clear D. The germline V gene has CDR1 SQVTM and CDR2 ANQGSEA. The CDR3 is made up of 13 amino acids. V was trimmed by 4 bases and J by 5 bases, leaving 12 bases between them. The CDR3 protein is CSVAIGGDQPQHF. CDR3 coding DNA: TGCAGCGTTGCAATCGGCGGTGATCAGCCCCAGCATTTT.

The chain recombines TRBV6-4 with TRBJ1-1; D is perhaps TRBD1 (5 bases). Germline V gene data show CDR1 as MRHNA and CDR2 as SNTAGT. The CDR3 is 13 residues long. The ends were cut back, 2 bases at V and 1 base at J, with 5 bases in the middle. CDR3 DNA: TGTGCCAGCAGTGACGGGGGGAACACTGAAGCTTTCTTT. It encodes CASSDGGNTEAFF.

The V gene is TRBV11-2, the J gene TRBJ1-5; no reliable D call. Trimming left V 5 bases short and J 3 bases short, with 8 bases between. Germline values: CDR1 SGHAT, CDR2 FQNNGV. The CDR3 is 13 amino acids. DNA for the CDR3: TGTGCCAGCAGCCCTCGGGTCAATCAGCCCCAGCATTTT. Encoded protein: CASSPRVNQPQHF.

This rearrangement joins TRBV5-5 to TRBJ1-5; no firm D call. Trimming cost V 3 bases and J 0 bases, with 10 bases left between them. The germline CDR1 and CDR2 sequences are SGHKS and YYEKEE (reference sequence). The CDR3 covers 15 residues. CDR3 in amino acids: CASSSRANSNQPQHF. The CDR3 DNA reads TGTGCCAGCAGCTCCCGGGCTAATAGCAATCAGCCCCAGCATTTT.

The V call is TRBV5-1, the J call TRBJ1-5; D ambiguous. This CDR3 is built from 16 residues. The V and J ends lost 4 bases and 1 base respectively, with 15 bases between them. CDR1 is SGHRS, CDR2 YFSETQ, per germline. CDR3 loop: CASSIDTLGSNQPQHF. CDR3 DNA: TGCGCCAGCAGCATTGACACGCTGGGGAGCAATCAGCCCCAGCATTTT.